This T cell receptor (beta chain) comes out of a study of blood T cell repertoires in COVID-19 (dated by TCRdb to about 2020). General notes on the study: Collaborator samples came from the United States, Italy and Spain and covered acute and convalescent phases of COVID-19. Where available, HLA class I and class II types were taken from metadata supplied by the sample provider and were not determined by assay-based typing. The dataset comprised deeply sampled blood TCRbeta repertoires from subjects exposed to, actively infected with, or recovered from COVID-19. Nearly every sample came with metadata listing a de-identified subject ID, COVID-19 status, age in years and sex. The material from the prospective study consisted of cDNA or gDNA derived from T cells, B-cell-depleted T cells, or PBMCs. The repertoires were released in a freely available public database meant as a resource for research on the immune response to SARS-CoV-2. Samples were obtained from the ongoing ImmuneRACE study (first 160 participants) and from roughly 1,300 subjects provided by 6 global collaborators.

The collaborating institutions used their own protocols to collect whole blood in K2EDTA tubes. For TCRbeta analysis, collaborators shipped samples in one of three forms: frozen whole blood, isolated PBMCs, or DNA extracted from either of those sample types. The CDR1 and CDR2 encoded by the germline V gene are SNHLY and FYNNEI. Its CDR3 holds 14 amino acids, cysteine through phenylalanine. Of all the DNA, just the CDR3 is kept, 42 bases in frame from base 1. Trimming removed 6 bases from V and 6 bases from J; the gene matches leave 9 bases unexplained. Worth noting for this clone: This receptor's antigen is unknown. The input lacks base qualities; no much larger clone sits a single base away.

TCRbeta CDR3 regions were amplified from genomic DNA using the immunoSEQ Assay, a bias-controlled multiplex PCR. The authors' analysis ran thus. Within the assay, amplification of reference gene primers was used to estimate how many nucleated cells each sample contained. To quantify the absolute abundance of each unique TCRbeta CDR3 rearrangement, sequence reads were collapsed and filtered. For each sample, productive Simpson clonality was calculated by taking the square root of Simpson's diversity index across productive rearrangements. What TCRdb holds here is the immuneACCESS table cut down to in-frame rearrangements. Part of the clones is not present; checked against another copy, under half of the missing clones reflect an unresolved V gene, and the others are unexplained. From that table come the V and J calls and clone size; the DNA was used to work out D and trimming. This sample comprises roughly 40,000 clones, around 90% of them detected only once. The ten biggest clones cover under 8% of the sample.

General findings and caveats noted by the study authors: The amount of clinical and demographic metadata varied by source and participant and was provided uncurated.

The rearranged chain carries TRBV2 and TRBJ2-7; 9 bases in the junction line up with TRBD1. The specimen was peripheral blood. The clonotype originates from a human donor in a cohort sampled during active COVID-19. In nucleotide form, the sequence is TGTGCCAGCAGAGATCCGGGACAGGGACCCGAGCAGTACTTC. Its coded protein is CASRDPGQGPEQYF.